Described below is a single T cell receptor beta chain sequence and its context. Its antigen remains unknown. The sample is drawn from a study of T cells after yellow fever vaccination. Per the germline V gene, CDR1 is DFQATT and CDR2 is SNEGSKA (reference sequence). V shed 3 bases and J 5 bases; nucleotides not matched to a gene: 8. CDR3 length: 14 amino acids. TCRdb fed the 5' RACE reads into MiXCR, producing one record per CDR3 protein. Among around 250,000 distinct CDR3 sequences, 6.9% were seen once, and the ten largest hold around 0.9%. Study-level points and caveats: Contamination of FACS-sorted repertoires by abundant clonotypes from the bulk population could occur. Shared CD4/CD8 clonotypes were a small share, likely from convergent recombination.

Sample: CD4+ T cells sorted from PBMCs, taken 15 days after the yellow fever booster vaccination. This clonotype was sampled from a young man who received the YFV17D yellow fever vaccine. The V and J genes are TRBV20-1 and TRBJ1-1, with 8 bases that match TRBD1. CDR3 protein: CSASRTGGLTEAFF. As DNA, the CDR3 is TGCAGTGCTAGTCGCACAGGGGGGTTGACTGAAGCTTTCTTT.